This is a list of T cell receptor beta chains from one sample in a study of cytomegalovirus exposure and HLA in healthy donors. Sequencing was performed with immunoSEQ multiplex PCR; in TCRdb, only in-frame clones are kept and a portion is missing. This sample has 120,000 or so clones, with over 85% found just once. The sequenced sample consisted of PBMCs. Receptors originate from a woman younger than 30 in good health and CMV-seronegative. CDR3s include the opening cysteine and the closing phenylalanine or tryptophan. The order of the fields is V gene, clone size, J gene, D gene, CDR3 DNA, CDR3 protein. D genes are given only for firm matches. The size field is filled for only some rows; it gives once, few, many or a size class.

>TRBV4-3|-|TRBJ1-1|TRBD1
TGCGCCAGCAGCCCCTGGGACAGTGACATGAACACTGAAGCTTTCTTT
CASSPWDSDMNTEAFF
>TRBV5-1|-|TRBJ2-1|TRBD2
TGCGCCAGCAGATTGGGACCGACTAGCGGGAAAAGGAATGAGCAGTTCTTC
CASRLGPTSGKRNEQFF
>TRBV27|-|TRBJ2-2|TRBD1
TGTGCCAGCAGTTTAAGGTCAGGGGGCTACACCGGGGAGCTGTTTTTT
CASSLRSGGYTGELFF
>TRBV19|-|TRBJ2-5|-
TGTGCCAGTAGACCAGGGCCCCAAGAGACCCAGTACTTC
CASRPGPQETQYF
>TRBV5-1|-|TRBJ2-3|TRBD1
TGCGCCAGCAGCTTCTCACAGGGGCTTGATACGCAGTATTTT
CASSFSQGLDTQYF
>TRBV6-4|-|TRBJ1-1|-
TGTGCCAGCAGGGCCAATCAGGGCACTGAAGCTTTCTTT
CASRANQGTEAFF
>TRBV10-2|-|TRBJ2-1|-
TGCGCCAGCCGGGTTTCCCATGAGCAGTTCTTC
CASRVSHEQFF
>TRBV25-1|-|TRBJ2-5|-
TGTGCCAGCAGTGAAACCCCCTTAGTAGAGACCCAGTACTTC
CASSETPLVETQYF
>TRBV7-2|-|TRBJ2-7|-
TGTGCCAGCAGCTTAGGAGGGGGATTAGGGTACGAGCAGTACTTC
CASSLGGGLGYEQYF
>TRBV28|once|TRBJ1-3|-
TGTGCCAGCCGCCCCCTCAGGATCTGGTCTGGAAACACCATATATTTT
CASRPLRIWSGNTIYF
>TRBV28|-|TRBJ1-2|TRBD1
TGTGCCAGCAGTCCTCTTTCAATCTCGACAGGGGGCGGCTACACCTTC
CASSPLSISTGGGYTF
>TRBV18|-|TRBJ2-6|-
TGTGCCAGCTCACCCCCGGGTCGTGGGGCCAACGTCCTGACTTTC
CASSPPGRGANVLTF
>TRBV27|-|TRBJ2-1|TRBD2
TGTGCCACCAGTGCTGGACTGGGACTAGCGGGAGGGCCGATCGAGGCTGAGCAGTTCTTC
CATSAGLGLAGGPIEAEQFF
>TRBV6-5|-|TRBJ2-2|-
TGTGCCAGTTGCACGGTGAACACCGGGGAGCTGTTTTTT
CASCTVNTGELFF
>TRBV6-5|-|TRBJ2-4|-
TGTGCCAGCAGGATAATGAGGAGTGGCAAAAACATTCAGTACTTC
CASRIMRSGKNIQYF
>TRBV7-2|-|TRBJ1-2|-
TGTGCCAGCAGCTTCACCGGACAGTTATCGGGCTACACCTTC
CASSFTGQLSGYTF
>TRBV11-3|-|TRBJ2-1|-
TGTGCCAGCAGCTTAGATCTCGGCGGTGAGCAGTTCTTC
CASSLDLGGEQFF
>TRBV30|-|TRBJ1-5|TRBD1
TGTGCCTGGAGTGCGGGACAGGGGTATCAGCCCCAGCATTTT
CAWSAGQGYQPQHF
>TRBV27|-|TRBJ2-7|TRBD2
TGTGCCAGCGGAAGACTAGCGACCTACGAGCAGTACTTC
CASGRLATYEQYF
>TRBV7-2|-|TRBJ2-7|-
TGTGCCAGCAGCTTCGTCAGGGGCTACGAGCAGTACTTC
CASSFVRGYEQYF
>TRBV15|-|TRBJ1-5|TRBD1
TGTGCCACCAGCGGGGACAGGGGGCCGGTTCAGCCCCAGCATTTT
CATSGDRGPVQPQHF
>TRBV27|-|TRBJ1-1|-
TGTGCCAGCAGTAAATGGGGGGGATTGAACACTGAAGCTTTCTTT
CASSKWGGLNTEAFF
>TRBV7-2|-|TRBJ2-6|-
TGTGCCAGCAGCTTGAGTATTGCCTCTGGGGCCAACGTCCTGACTTTC
CASSLSIASGANVLTF
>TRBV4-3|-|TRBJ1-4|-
TGCGCCAGCAGCCGCAGTTGGGGGCTGGAGGAAAAACTGTTTTTT
CASSRSWGLEEKLFF
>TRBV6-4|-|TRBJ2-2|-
TGTGCCAGCAGTGACAAGGGGCCTGGGGATACCGGGGAGCTGTTTTTT
CASSDKGPGDTGELFF
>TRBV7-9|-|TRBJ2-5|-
TGTGCCAGCAGCTTCGGCAGGGTAGAGACCCAGTACTTC
CASSFGRVETQYF
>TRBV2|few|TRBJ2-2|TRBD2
TGTGCCAGCGGGGGACTAGCGGGAATAAACACCGGGGAGCTGTTTTTT
CASGGLAGINTGELFF
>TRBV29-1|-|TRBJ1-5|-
TGCAGCGTTGCCGCTGGAGGGCGTCAGCCCCAGCATTTT
CSVAAGGRQPQHF
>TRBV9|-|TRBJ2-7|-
TGTGCCAGCAGCGTAGCCCCCAGCTACGAGCAGTACTTC
CASSVAPSYEQYF
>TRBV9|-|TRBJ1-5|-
TGTGCCAGCAGCGTAGGAGGAGGGGCTCAGCCCCAGCATTTT
CASSVGGGAQPQHF
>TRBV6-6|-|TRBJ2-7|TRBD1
TGTGCCAGCGGGACGGGACAGGGGAGGTCGGGCGAGCAGTACTTC
CASGTGQGRSGEQYF
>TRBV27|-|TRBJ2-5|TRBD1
TGTGCCAGCAGCGGACAGGGGCTAGAGACCCAGTACTTC
CASSGQGLETQYF
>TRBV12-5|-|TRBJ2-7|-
TGTGCTAGTGGTTTGGGCCTAGAGTACGAGCAGTACTTC
CASGLGLEYEQYF
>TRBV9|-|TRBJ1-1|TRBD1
TGTGCCAGCAGCGCCAGGGGGCCTGAAGCTTTCTTT
CASSARGPEAFF
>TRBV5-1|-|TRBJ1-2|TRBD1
TGCGCCAGCAGCCCTGGGACAGGGGGCGGCGATGGCTACACCTTC
CASSPGTGGGDGYTF
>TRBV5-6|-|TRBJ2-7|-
TGTGCCAGCAGCCCGTACGCAGGCTCCTACGAGCAGTACTTC
CASSPYAGSYEQYF
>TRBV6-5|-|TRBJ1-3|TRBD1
TGTGCCAGCAGTTTACGACAGGGGGCTGGAAACACCATATATTTT
CASSLRQGAGNTIYF
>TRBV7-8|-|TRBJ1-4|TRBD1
TGTGCCAGCAGCCCCCGACTTTACCAAAACAGGGGGGGAGTTGAAAAACTGTTTTTT
CASSPRLYQNRGGVEKLFF
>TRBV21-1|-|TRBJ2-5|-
TGTGCCAGCAGCCCCCGGGACAGGGGTACCCAGTACTTC
CASSPRDRGTQYF
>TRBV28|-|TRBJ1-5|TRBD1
TGTGCCAGCAGAGAGGGACAGGGTAACCAGCCCCAGCATTTT
CASREGQGNQPQHF
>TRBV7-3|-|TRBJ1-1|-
TGTGCCAGCAGCCTACAGGGCCGGCTCACTGAAGCTTTCTTT
CASSLQGRLTEAFF
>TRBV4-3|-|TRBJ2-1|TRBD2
TGCGCCAGCAGCCAAGGGAGGACTAGCGGGGGGGCCGGTGAGCAGTTCTTC
CASSQGRTSGGAGEQFF
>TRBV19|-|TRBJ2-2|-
TGTGCCAGTACCCAGGGGTACACCGGGGAGCTGTTTTTT
CASTQGYTGELFF
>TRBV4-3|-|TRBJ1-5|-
TGCGCCAGCAGCCAAGATCACAGAACACTCAATCAGCCCCAGCATTTT
CASSQDHRTLNQPQHF
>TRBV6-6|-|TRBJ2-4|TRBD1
TGTGCCAGCAGGGGTGTCCGGGACAGGGACATTCAGTACTTC
CASRGVRDRDIQYF
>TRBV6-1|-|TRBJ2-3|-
TGTGCCAGCAGTGAGCTGCGAAAAGATACGCAGTATTTT
CASSELRKDTQYF
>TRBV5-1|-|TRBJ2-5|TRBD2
TGCGCCAGCAGGATGGGACTAGCGGGAAAAGAGACCCAGTACTTC
CASRMGLAGKETQYF
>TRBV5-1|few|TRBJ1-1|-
TGCGCCAGCAGCATCGTACAGGGTCCGAACACTGAAGCTTTCTTT
CASSIVQGPNTEAFF